This is a list of T cell receptor beta chains from one sample in a study of blood T cells in healthy people across ages. One entry per CDR3 protein results from TCRdb running MiXCR on the 5' RACE reads. In the table there are hundreds of thousands of distinct CDR3 sequences, around 20% of which are singletons. What was sequenced was blood. The receptors were sampled from a man between 65 and 85 years old in good health. Both conserved end residues are part of each CDR3. D genes are given only for firm matches. Not all rows give a size; the values are once, few, many and, for expanded clones, a class.

d_call: .
j_call: TRBJ2-2
clone_size: few
v_call: TRBV11-1
cdr3_aa: CASSQTGASNTGELFF
cdr3_nt: TGTGCCAGCAGCCAGACAGGAGCGTCGAACACCGGGGAGCTGTTTTTT

d_call: TRBD2
j_call: TRBJ2-1
clone_size: many
v_call: TRBV29-1
cdr3_aa: CSVDSSGASSYNEQFF
cdr3_nt: TGCAGCGTTGACTCTAGCGGGGCCAGCTCCTACAATGAGCAGTTCTTC

d_call: TRBD1
j_call: TRBJ1-4
clone_size: .
v_call: TRBV20-1
cdr3_aa: CSARDSGTGISKLFF
cdr3_nt: TGCAGTGCTAGAGACTCCGGGACAGGGATATCAAAACTGTTTTTT

d_call: .
j_call: TRBJ2-3
clone_size: few
v_call: TRBV20-1
cdr3_aa: CSAWRGADTQYF
cdr3_nt: TGCAGTGCTTGGAGGGGGGCAGATACGCAGTATTTT

d_call: .
j_call: TRBJ1-1
clone_size: few
v_call: TRBV21-1
cdr3_aa: CASKGGGRMNTEAFF
cdr3_nt: TGTGCCAGCAAGGGGGGGGGGCGGATGAACACTGAAGCTTTCTTT

d_call: .
j_call: TRBJ2-5
clone_size: .
v_call: TRBV20-1
cdr3_aa: CSARDWSSVQETQYF
cdr3_nt: TGCAGTGCTAGAGATTGGTCTAGCGTCCAAGAGACCCAGTACTTC

d_call: TRBD2
j_call: TRBJ2-1
clone_size: .
v_call: TRBV5-1
cdr3_aa: CASSLITGGYNEQFF
cdr3_nt: TGCGCCAGCAGCTTAATAACGGGAGGGTACAATGAGCAGTTCTTC

d_call: .
j_call: TRBJ1-2
clone_size: .
v_call: TRBV7-2
cdr3_aa: CASSLNGAPVYGYTF
cdr3_nt: TGTGCCAGCAGCTTAAACGGGGCCCCTGTCTATGGCTACACCTTC

d_call: .
j_call: TRBJ2-1
clone_size: .
v_call: TRBV19
cdr3_aa: CASSIGVTYNEQFF
cdr3_nt: TGTGCCAGTAGTATAGGGGTTACTTACAATGAGCAGTTCTTC

d_call: TRBD2
j_call: TRBJ2-3
clone_size: few
v_call: TRBV6-5
cdr3_aa: CASSSGRATDTQYF
cdr3_nt: TGTGCCAGCAGTTCCGGGAGGGCCACAGATACGCAGTATTTT

d_call: .
j_call: TRBJ2-1
clone_size: .
v_call: TRBV24-1
cdr3_aa: CATSSDINLMWGQFF
cdr3_nt: TGTGCCACCAGTTCGGACATAAACCTAATGTGGGGGCAGTTCTTC

d_call: TRBD1
j_call: TRBJ2-1
clone_size: .
v_call: TRBV5-6
cdr3_aa: CASSSLPGQGFGEQFF
cdr3_nt: TGTGCCAGCAGCTCATTACCGGGACAGGGCTTTGGTGAGCAGTTCTTC

d_call: .
j_call: TRBJ2-1
clone_size: few
v_call: TRBV24-1
cdr3_aa: CATSPTGNNEQFF
cdr3_nt: TGTGCCACCAGCCCGACAGGCAACAATGAGCAGTTCTTC

d_call: .
j_call: TRBJ2-2
clone_size: .
v_call: TRBV2
cdr3_aa: CASSPGQAAGELFF
cdr3_nt: TGTGCCAGTTCTCCGGGACAAGCCGCCGGGGAGCTGTTTTTT

d_call: .
j_call: TRBJ2-5
clone_size: few
v_call: TRBV10-3
cdr3_aa: CAISDGRGGHQETQYF
cdr3_nt: TGTGCCATCAGTGATGGGCGCGGCGGACACCAAGAGACCCAGTACTTC

d_call: TRBD2
j_call: TRBJ2-3
clone_size: .
v_call: TRBV10-3
cdr3_aa: CAISEPGLAGSTDTQYF
cdr3_nt: TGTGCCATCAGTGAGCCGGGACTAGCGGGAAGCACAGATACGCAGTATTTT

d_call: .
j_call: TRBJ1-2
clone_size: .
v_call: TRBV20-1
cdr3_aa: CSARVAGVGNTF
cdr3_nt: TGCAGTGCTAGAGTCGCAGGGGTCGGCAACACCTTC

d_call: .
j_call: TRBJ2-3
clone_size: .
v_call: TRBV5-1
cdr3_aa: CASSSSSQRVDTQYF
cdr3_nt: TGCGCCAGCAGCTCTTCTAGCCAGCGGGTAGATACGCAGTATTTT

d_call: TRBD2
j_call: TRBJ2-1
clone_size: few
v_call: TRBV28
cdr3_aa: CASSSGTSGIYEQFF
cdr3_nt: TGTGCCAGCAGTTCCGGGACTAGCGGGATCTATGAGCAGTTCTTC

d_call: .
j_call: TRBJ2-1
clone_size: .
v_call: TRBV3-1
cdr3_aa: CASSPYRQRLSYNEQFF
cdr3_nt: TGTGCCAGCAGCCCGTATCGACAACGGCTAAGCTACAATGAGCAGTTCTTC

d_call: .
j_call: TRBJ2-6
clone_size: .
v_call: TRBV5-1
cdr3_aa: CASSQTGTGANVLTF
cdr3_nt: TGCGCCAGCAGCCAAACAGGGACCGGGGCCAACGTCCTGACTTTC

d_call: TRBD1
j_call: TRBJ1-2
clone_size: .
v_call: TRBV29-1
cdr3_aa: CSVDPRGLNYGYTF
cdr3_nt: TGCAGCGTTGATCCCAGGGGGCTCAACTATGGCTACACCTTC

d_call: TRBD1
j_call: TRBJ1-5
clone_size: .
v_call: TRBV3-1
cdr3_aa: CASSQVPGGNQPQHF
cdr3_nt: TGTGCCAGCAGCCAAGTCCCAGGGGGGAATCAGCCCCAGCATTTT

d_call: TRBD2
j_call: TRBJ2-5
clone_size: .
v_call: TRBV12-3/TRBV12-4
cdr3_aa: CDSSLLADIQETQYF
cdr3_nt: TGTGACAGCAGTTTACTAGCGGACATCCAAGAGACCCAGTACTTC

d_call: TRBD1
j_call: TRBJ1-5
clone_size: .
v_call: TRBV29-1
cdr3_aa: CSVGQEFNQPQHF
cdr3_nt: TGCAGCGTCGGACAGGAGTTCAATCAGCCCCAGCATTTT

d_call: TRBD2
j_call: TRBJ2-3
clone_size: .
v_call: TRBV20-1
cdr3_aa: CSARVGLAGADTQYF
cdr3_nt: TGCAGTGCTAGAGTCGGGCTAGCGGGAGCAGATACGCAGTATTTT

d_call: TRBD1
j_call: TRBJ1-5
clone_size: few
v_call: TRBV18
cdr3_aa: CASSSGAGQAQPQHF
cdr3_nt: TGTGCCAGCTCATCGGGTGCGGGACAGGCACAGCCCCAGCATTTT

d_call: .
j_call: TRBJ2-1
clone_size: .
v_call: TRBV12-3/TRBV12-4
cdr3_aa: CASSRPVSYNEQFF
cdr3_nt: TGCGCCAGCAGTCGACCTGTATCCTACAATGAGCAGTTCTTC

d_call: .
j_call: TRBJ2-7
clone_size: .
v_call: TRBV12-3/TRBV12-4
cdr3_aa: CASSLYDMTYEQYF
cdr3_nt: TGTGCCAGCAGTTTATATGACATGACCTACGAGCAGTACTTC

d_call: .
j_call: TRBJ2-3
clone_size: .
v_call: TRBV20-1
cdr3_aa: CSAREQGLTDTQYF
cdr3_nt: TGCAGTGCTAGAGAACAGGGCCTCACAGATACGCAGTATTTT

d_call: .
j_call: TRBJ1-4
clone_size: .
v_call: TRBV3-1
cdr3_aa: CASSQSGANEKLFF
cdr3_nt: TGTGCCAGCAGCCAGTCAGGGGCTAATGAAAAACTGTTTTTT

d_call: .
j_call: TRBJ2-5
clone_size: few
v_call: TRBV7-9
cdr3_aa: CASSQWVAPSQETQDF
cdr3_nt: TGTGCCAGCAGCCAGTGGGTAGCCCCGTCGCAAGAGACCCAGGACTTC

d_call: TRBD1
j_call: TRBJ2-3
clone_size: .
v_call: TRBV5-1
cdr3_aa: CASSGDSVADTQYF
cdr3_nt: TGCGCCAGCAGCGGGGACAGTGTGGCTGATACGCAGTATTTT

d_call: .
j_call: TRBJ2-1
clone_size: many
v_call: TRBV5-1
cdr3_aa: CASSLAGSSYNEQFF
cdr3_nt: TGCGCCAGCAGCTTGGCGGGAAGCTCCTACAATGAGCAGTTCTTC